These 3 T cell receptor beta chains originate from one sample sequenced in a study of lymphopenia after photon versus proton radiotherapy. The table came from immunoSEQ multiplex PCR; TCRdb's copy has only in-frame clones and leaves some out. This table has 8,000 or so clones, 81% appearing once. The starting material was peripheral blood, obtained from a patient treated with photon-based radiotherapy. The receptors derive from a man aged 30 to 45 with gastric cancer.

The chain recombines TRBV7-9 with TRBJ2-2; D unclear. CDR1 SEHNR and CDR2 FQNEAQ come from the germline V gene (reference sequence). V was cut by 2 bases and J by 7 bases, with 2 bases left in between. This CDR3 comprises 11 residues. The CDR3 DNA follows: TGTGCCAGCAGCTTAAGCGGGGAGCTGTTTTTT. Translation gives CASSLSGELFF.

The CDR3 is CASSARRGYEQYF. The CDR3 DNA follows: TGTGCCAGCAGTGCCAGAAGGGGGTACGAGCAGTACTTC. V gene TRBV2 combines with J gene TRBJ2-7, with a weak D call TRBD1 (6 bases). V was trimmed by 4 bases and J by 4 bases, leaving 11 bases between them. Germline-derived CDR1 and CDR2 are SNHLY and FYNNEI. This CDR3 is 13 amino acids long.

This chain links TRBV28 with TRBJ2-3; 9 nucleotides line up with TRBD2. Germline-derived CDR1 and CDR2 are MDHEN and SYDVKM. V was pared by 8 bases and J by 4 bases, with 4 bases of the junction left unmatched. This CDR3 is built from 13 residues. CDR3 protein: CASGTSMPDTQYF. In nucleotides, the CDR3 is TGTGCCAGCGGGACTAGCATGCCAGATACGCAGTATTTT.